A single sample is the source of the 29 T cell receptor beta chains below, sequenced in a study of shared clonotypes between healthy human individuals. The protocol was immunoSEQ multiplex PCR, while the TCRdb copy is restricted to in-frame clones and leaves out a portion. The sample yields about 490,000 clones, around 80% seen once. Sequenced: PBMCs. The origin of the receptors is a woman in her thirties or forties in good health. Some clones in this sample may be carry-over from other donors' samples.

The V gene is TRBV30, the J gene TRBJ1-2; no clear D. There are 13 residues in the CDR3. The germline V gene encodes CDR1 GTSNPN and CDR2 SVGIG (reference sequence). The V end was cut by 1 base, the J end by 4 bases, with 10 bases between. CDR3 nucleotide sequence: TGTGCCTGGAGTGGGGTGTCGGGCTATGGCTACACCTTC. As protein: CAWSGVSGYGYTF.

The gene calls are TRBV27 and TRBJ2-7; 8 bases are shared with TRBD1. This CDR3 is built from 15 residues. The germline V gene has CDR1 MNHEY and CDR2 SMNVEV (reference sequence). V lost 5 bases to trimming and J lost 2 bases; unmatched junction nucleotides: 8. The chain's CDR3 is CASSLLGQGAYEQYF. CDR3 DNA sequence: TGTGCCAGCAGTCTCCTAGGACAGGGAGCCTACGAGCAGTACTTC.

The chain links TRBV28 to TRBJ2-7, with D hard to call. Germline CDR1 reads MDHEN; CDR2 reads SYDVKM. With 2 bases removed from V and 5 bases from J, the gap between germline ends came to 7 bases. CDR3 length equals 12 residues. CDR3 loop: CASSLPLHEQYF. In DNA, the CDR3 is TGTGCCAGCAGTTTACCCCTCCACGAGCAGTACTTC.

The chain uses TRBV5-4 and TRBJ1-1, with D maybe TRBD1 (6 bases). CDR3 length: 17 amino acids. Per the germline V gene, CDR1 is SGHNT and CDR2 is YYREEE (reference sequence). The V end was cut by 1 base, the J end by 0 bases, with 16 bases between. CDR3 loop: CASSLSPQGGMNTEAFF. In nucleotides, the CDR3 is TGTGCCAGCAGCTTGTCCCCGCAAGGGGGGATGAACACTGAAGCTTTCTTT.

The rearrangement joins TRBV7-3 to TRBJ2-7; no clear D gene. Germline CDR1 and CDR2: SGHTA and FQGTGA. CDR3 length equals 14 residues. The germline V and J ends were trimmed by 3 bases and 7 bases, with 16 bases remaining between them. CDR3 loop: CASSFDVRRWEQYF. In nucleotides, the CDR3 is TGTGCCAGCAGCTTCGATGTCCGGCGGTGGGAGCAGTACTTC.

V is TRBV6-4 and J is TRBJ1-1; no definite D call. Germline CDR1 is MRHNA and CDR2 is SNTAGT. V shed 4 bases and J shed 1 base, with 10 bases lying between them. This CDR3 contains 14 residues. The CDR3 spells CASSATTENTEAFF. CDR3 nucleotides: TGTGCCAGCAGTGCCACGACGGAGAACACTGAAGCTTTCTTT.

V usage is TRBV18 and J usage is TRBJ1-2, with D perhaps TRBD1 (5 bases). Germline V CDR1 and CDR2: KGHSH, LQKENI. This CDR3 contains 13 residues. The V end was cut by 2 bases, the J end by 3 bases, with 7 bases between. Here the CDR3 DNA reads TGTGCCAGCTCACCAGCAGGGTACTATGGCTACACCTTC. Translating it yields CASSPAGYYGYTF.

The J gene is TRBJ2-1, the V gene TRBV18; 9 bases map to TRBD2. V shed 5 bases and J 12 bases; nucleotides not matched to a gene: 2. CDR1 KGHSH and CDR2 LQKENI come from the germline V gene. This CDR3 region has 11 residues. The CDR3 DNA is TGTGCCAGCTCAAGGCGGGAGGGGCAGTTCTTC. Protein: CASSRREGQFF.

As DNA, the CDR3 is TGCAGCGTTGAAGGCTCCTCCTTTGGACGCCACCAAGAGACCCAGTACTTC. The encoded protein is CSVEGSSFGRHQETQYF. The chain recombines TRBV29-1 with TRBJ2-5; D uncertain. V lost 1 base and J lost 0, with 18 bases in between. CDR1 and CDR2 from the germline V gene are SQVTM and ANQGSEA. The CDR3 extends over 17 amino acids.

The V gene is TRBV7-7, the J gene TRBJ2-1; D ambiguous. Germline V gene sequence: CDR1 SSHAT, CDR2 FNYEAQ (reference sequence). The CDR3 length is 13 residues. V shed 3 bases and J shed 9 bases, with 12 bases lying between them. The CDR3 DNA sequence: TGTGCCAGCAGCTTGGAATCGCCGGGTGAGCAGTTCTTC. Residues: CASSLESPGEQFF.

The chain uses TRBV16 and TRBJ2-4, with D possibly matching TRBD2 (6 bases). The CDR3 extends over 14 amino acids. The germline V and J ends were trimmed by 4 bases and 6 bases, with 13 bases remaining between them. Germline CDR1 is KGHSY and CDR2 is FQNENV. This CDR3 is CASSPSRDLNIQYF. The CDR3 DNA is TGTGCCAGCAGCCCTTCCCGGGACTTAAACATTCAGTACTTC.

This clone was counted between two and nine times. For the CDR3, the DNA is TGTGCCAGCAGAACTAGAACCGGGGAGCTGTTTTTT. Translated, it gives CASRTRTGELFF. The rearrangement uses TRBV28 and TRBJ2-2; a weak D match, TRBD2 (5 bases). V dropped 6 bases and J dropped 5 bases, with 7 bases sitting between them. The CDR3 is made up of 12 amino acids. Germline CDR1 reads MDHEN; CDR2 reads SYDVKM.

The chain joins TRBV2 to TRBJ2-1, with 10 bases matching TRBD1. Germline V gene data show CDR1 as SNHLY and CDR2 as FYNNEI. The ends lost 5 bases at V and 8 bases at J; junction bases unmatched: 3. The CDR3 runs to 13 residues. The CDR3 coding sequence is TGTGCCAGCAGTTACGACAGGGGGCATGAGCAGTTCTTC. As protein: CASSYDRGHEQFF.

The gene calls are TRBV6-6 and TRBJ2-1; no firm D call. The CDR3 totals 12 residues. CDR1 is MNHNY and CDR2 is SVGAGI in the germline V gene (reference sequence). V lost 2 bases to trimming and J lost 9 bases, with 8 bases between them. The CDR3 DNA is TGTGCCAGCAGTTACCCCAGAAGTGAGCAGTTCTTC. Translated, it gives CASSYPRSEQFF.

To note about this clone: A far bigger clonotype differs at one base, so this is likely a read error. Different DNA sequences within this sample yield the same CDR3. The chain recombines TRBV19 with TRBJ1-2; no clear D. Germline values: CDR1 LNHDA, CDR2 SQIVND (reference sequence). The CDR3 totals 14 residues. The chain's CDR3 is CASSIPGLNYGYTF. The DNA for the CDR3 is TGTGCCAGTAGTATCCCAGGACTGAACTACGGCTACACCTTC.

J is TRBJ2-1 and V is TRBV4-3; maybe TRBD2 (6 bases). Germline V lookup: CDR1 LGHNA, CDR2 YSLEER. V was cut by 4 bases and J by 0 bases, with 16 bases left in between. The CDR3 loop spans 17 amino acids. CDR3 bases: TGCGCCAGCAGCCGGGCCCTCGGACTAAGCTCCTACAATGAGCAGTTCTTC. This translates into CASSRALGLSSYNEQFF.

The chain carries TRBV5-4 and TRBJ2-5; 8 bases match TRBD2. The DNA end lines up better with TRBJ2-7; the J call may be wrong. Germline assignment: CDR1 SGHNT and CDR2 YYREEE (reference sequence). This CDR3 region has 15 residues. CDR3 nucleotide sequence: TGTGCCAGCAGCTTGAGTAGCGGGATTTCCTACGAGCAGTACTTC. It translates to CASSLSSGISYEQYF.

This clone was seen only once. This sequence joins TRBV28 and TRBJ1-3; D uncertain. There are 14 residues in the CDR3. The ends were cut back, 2 bases at V and 8 bases at J, with 13 bases in the middle. Germline lookup yields CDR1 MDHEN and CDR2 SYDVKM. The CDR3 here is CASSLDTTTDTIYF. For the CDR3, the DNA is TGTGCCAGCAGTTTAGACACGACCACCGACACCATATATTTT.

The chain couples TRBV10-3 to TRBJ2-5, with a possible D match to TRBD2 (6 bases). The CDR3 loop spans 17 amino acids. With 6 bases removed from V and 2 bases from J, the gap between germline ends came to 22 bases. Germline values: CDR1 ENHRY, CDR2 SYGVKD. Here the CDR3 DNA reads TGTGCCATCAGCCGCGGCGGGGCTGATAGCGGACAAGAGACCCAGTACTTC. Amino acid sequence: CAISRGGADSGQETQYF.

This clone occurred a few times. V is TRBV6-5 and J is TRBJ2-3, with 7 positions matching TRBD2. V lost 2 bases and J lost 3; bases outside the gene matches: 2. Germline loops: CDR1 MNHEY, CDR2 SVGAGI. The CDR3 runs to 14 residues. The CDR3 DNA reads TGTGCCAGCAGTTACGATAGCGGGACAGATACGCAGTATTTT. It specifies CASSYDSGTDTQYF.

The chain is built from TRBV5-1 and TRBJ1-5; 7 bases align to TRBD1. This CDR3 region has 15 residues. V was pared by 0 bases and J by 5 bases, with 5 bases of the junction left unmatched. In germline, CDR1 is SGHRS, CDR2 YFSETQ. The CDR3 spells CASSLDTGVDQPQHF. The CDR3 DNA reads as TGCGCCAGCAGCTTGGATACAGGGGTAGATCAGCCCCAGCATTTT.

This chain connects TRBV7-6 to TRBJ1-1; no firm D call. V lost 0 bases and J 3 bases, leaving 14 bases between the germline ends. This CDR3 is 16 amino acids long. Germline CDR1 and CDR2: SGHVS and FNYEAQ. CDR3 residues: CASSLAEWRGYTEAFF. In nucleotides, the CDR3 is TGTGCCAGCAGCTTAGCGGAATGGCGTGGGTACACTGAAGCTTTCTTT.

V gene TRBV7-9 combines with J gene TRBJ2-7; 7 bases align to TRBD2. Per the germline V gene, CDR1 is SEHNR and CDR2 is FQNEAQ (reference sequence). The CDR3 consists of 14 residues. V lost 5 bases and J lost 5; bases outside the gene matches: 9. CDR3 region: CASSPGGSGHEQYF. CDR3 coding DNA: TGTGCCAGCAGCCCGGGAGGTTCGGGGCACGAGCAGTACTTC.

This clone has more than one count but fewer than ten. The chain has TRBV4-2 and TRBJ2-1; D unresolved. The CDR3 is 17 amino acids. V dropped 0 bases and J dropped 0 bases, with 12 bases sitting between them. Looked up from germline, CDR1 is LGHNA and CDR2 is YNFKEQ. CDR3 region: CASSQEGAATSYNEQFF. DNA of the CDR3: TGTGCCAGCAGCCAAGAAGGTGCGGCTACCTCCTACAATGAGCAGTTCTTC.

The chain carries TRBV29-1 and TRBJ2-2; tentatively, D is TRBD1 (6 bases). There are 12 residues in the CDR3. Trimming left V 4 bases short and J 6 bases short, with 9 bases between. Germline CDR1 SQVTM, CDR2 ANQGSEA. CDR3 sequence: CSVGQVAGELFF. For the CDR3, the DNA is TGCAGCGTTGGACAGGTCGCCGGGGAGCTGTTTTTT.

This chain uses TRBV9 with TRBJ2-1; 8 nucleotides align to TRBD2. The germline V gene encodes CDR1 SGDLS and CDR2 YYNGEE. V lost 0 bases to trimming and J lost 3 bases; unmatched junction nucleotides: 5. CDR3 length: 16 amino acids. This chain's CDR3 is CASSVARTSSYNEQFF. The CDR3 region has the DNA TGTGCCAGCAGCGTAGCTAGGACTAGCAGCTACAATGAGCAGTTCTTC. The whole variable domain, remainder taken from reference TRBV9 and TRBJ2-1, is DSGVTQTPKHLITATGQRVTLRCSPRSGDLSVYWYQQSLDQGLQFLIQYYNGEERAKGNILERFSAQQFPDLHSELNLSSLELGDSALYFCASSVARTSSYNEQFFGPGTRLTVL.

Ten or more counts support this clone. The V and J genes are TRBV15 and TRBJ2-5; 9 nucleotides match TRBD1. CDR3 length equals 15 residues. Germline CDR1 and CDR2: LNHNV and YYDKDF (reference sequence). V lost 3 bases and J lost 2; bases outside the gene matches: 4. CDR3 bases: TGTGCCACCAGCAGGGACAGGGGATTTCAAGAGACCCAGTACTTC. It encodes CATSRDRGFQETQYF.

The rearrangement uses TRBV5-1 and TRBJ2-3; D gene unclear. Trimming removed 2 bases at V and 1 base at J, with 11 bases between. The CDR3 has 15 residues. Germline CDR1 SGHRS, CDR2 YFSETQ. The CDR3 loop is CASSFRVGGTDTQYF. CDR3 coding DNA: TGCGCCAGCAGCTTTAGGGTAGGAGGCACAGATACGCAGTATTTT. Drawing the rest from reference TRBV5-1 and TRBJ2-3, the complete variable domain is KAGVTQTPRYLIKTRGQQVTLSCSPISGHRSVSWYQQTPGQGLQFLFEYFSETQRNKGNFPGRFSGRQFSNSRSEMNVSTLELGDSALYLCASSFRVGGTDTQYFGPGTRLTVL.

As for this clone: A far larger clone lies a single base away; this is likely a read error. This chain links TRBV5-6 with TRBJ1-1; 8 nucleotides line up with TRBD1. Germline CDR1 is SGHDT and CDR2 is YYEEEE. This CDR3 has 13 amino acids. CDR3 sequence (DNA): TGTACCAGCAGCTCGACAGGGGACACTGAAGCTTTCTTT. Its protein is CTSSSTGDTEAFF.